These 13 T cell receptor beta chains came from one sample sequenced in a study of T cells after yellow fever vaccination. In TCRdb, the 5' RACE reads were re-called with MiXCR into one record per CDR3 protein. In the table there are a few hundred thousand distinct CDR3 sequences, around 7% of which are singletons. The sequencing used CD4+ T cells sorted from PBMCs, collected 15 days after the yellow fever booster vaccination. These receptors were obtained from a man aged 25 to 45 who received the YFV17D yellow fever vaccine.

The chain combines TRBV18 with TRBJ1-4; unclear D gene. The CDR3 runs to 14 residues. CDR1 KGHSH and CDR2 LQKENI come from the germline V gene. Trimming left V 6 bases short and J 5 bases short, with 13 bases between. CDR3 loop: CASSLDRRNEKLFF. DNA for the CDR3: TGTGCCAGCTCCCTAGACCGCAGAAATGAAAAACTGTTTTTT.

The table lists this clonotype with many counts. This chain uses TRBV11-2 with TRBJ2-5; TRBD2 might be the D (6 bases). V was cut by 2 bases and J by 5 bases, with 9 bases left in between. This CDR3 has 13 residues. Germline CDR1 is SGHAT and CDR2 is FQNNGV. The CDR3 spells CASSLILAETQYF. CDR3 sequence (DNA): TGTGCCAGCAGCTTAATTCTAGCGGAGACCCAGTACTTC.

V gene TRBV5-8 combines with J gene TRBJ2-2; 11 bases are shared with TRBD2. Losses at the gene ends were 10 bases for V and 5 bases for J; bases not matched to a gene: 10. This CDR3 has 15 amino acids. The germline gives CDR1 SGHTS, CDR2 YDEGEE. CDR3: CAGRTSGSRTGELFF. CDR3 in DNA: TGTGCCGGGAGAACTAGCGGGAGTAGAACCGGGGAGCTGTTTTTT.

This clonotype was observed a few times. The chain couples TRBV28 to TRBJ2-1; a possible D gene is TRBD2 (5 bases). CDR3 length equals 14 residues. The germline V gene has CDR1 MDHEN and CDR2 SYDVKM. The V end was cut by 8 bases, the J end by 0 bases, with 11 bases between. The CDR3 reads CASLSDYSYNEQFF. CDR3 DNA sequence: TGTGCCAGCCTCTCCGACTACTCCTACAATGAGCAGTTCTTC.

V gene TRBV6-4 combines with J gene TRBJ1-5, with D unresolved. Trimming cost V 9 bases and J 5 bases, with 14 bases left between them. The germline V gene has CDR1 MRHNA and CDR2 SNTAGT. This CDR3 is built from 13 residues. CDR3 region: CASSVTEDQPQHF. DNA of the CDR3: TGTGCCAGTTCAGTGACCGAGGATCAGCCCCAGCATTTT.

This clonotype occurred a few times. V and J are TRBV18 and TRBJ2-3; D is unresolved. V was cut by 1 base and J by 3 bases, with 5 bases left in between. The CDR3 sequence is 13 residues long. Germline-derived CDR1 and CDR2 are KGHSH and LQKENI. CDR3 DNA: TGTGCCAGCTCACCACAACAGACAGATACGCAGTATTTT. Protein sequence: CASSPQQTDTQYF.

This clonotype was seen repeatedly, ten times or more. The V and J genes are TRBV6-2 or TRBV6-3 and TRBJ2-3, with 7 bases lining up with TRBD2. With 7 bases clipped from V and 7 bases from J, the junction kept 11 bases outside the gene matches. Germline lookup yields CDR1 MNHEY and CDR2 SVGEGT. The CDR3 runs 14 residues. Here the CDR3 reads CASNGGLPRNTQYF. The CDR3 DNA sequence: TGTGCCAGCAATGGGGGACTACCGCGGAATACGCAGTATTTT.

This clonotype turned up a few times. DNA of the CDR3: TGTGCCAGCAGCCTCGAGGCGGGCCGCGCGGGTCGGGAGGGTCCTAGGGATGAGCAGTTCTTC. Translating it yields CASSLEAGRAGREGPRDEQFF. The genes are TRBV4-2 and TRBJ2-1; TRBD2 matches 8 bases. The germline V gene encodes CDR1 LGHNA and CDR2 YNFKEQ. The CDR3 is made up of 21 amino acids. Trimming removed 4 bases from V and 8 bases from J; junction bases left unmatched: 28.

The table lists this clonotype with a few counts. The V and J genes are TRBV10-1 and TRBJ2-5; 7 bases align to TRBD2. Germline V CDR1 and CDR2: WNHNN, SYGVQD (reference sequence). This CDR3 region has 17 residues. V gave up 7 bases and J gave up 5 bases; unmatched junction bases: 19. The CDR3, as DNA: TGCGCCAGCATCACTGATGCTAGGCGCGGGAGCGACGAGACCCAGTACTTC. Encoded protein: CASITDARRGSDETQYF.

This clonotype was counted at least ten times. The chain employs TRBV11-2 and TRBJ2-2; D is undetermined. V was cut by 1 base and J by 6 bases, with 6 bases left in between. Germline V CDR1 and CDR2: SGHAT, FQNNGV. The CDR3 is made up of 13 amino acids. CDR3 amino acids: CASSLGPAGELFF. CDR3 DNA sequence: TGTGCCAGCAGCTTAGGCCCTGCCGGGGAGCTGTTTTTT. Supplemented by reference TRBV11-2 and TRBJ2-2, the full variable domain reads EAGVAQSPRYKIIEKRQSVAFWCNPISGHATLYWYQQILGQGPKLLIQFQNNGVVDDSQLPKDRFSAERLKGVDSTLKIQPAKLEDSAVYLCASSLGPAGELFFGEGSRLTVL.

This sequence joins TRBV12-3 or TRBV12-4 and TRBJ2-1; D remains ambiguous. Trimming took off 6 bases at V and 2 bases at J, with 11 bases between the two ends. There are 14 residues in the CDR3. CDR3 residues: CASRADGPYNEQFF. The CDR3 bases are TGTGCCAGCAGGGCTGACGGACCCTACAATGAGCAGTTCTTC.

This clonotype was picked up many times. The chain is built from TRBV21-1 and TRBJ2-1; TRBD2 is the table's D call and was not checked against the DNA. TRBV21-1 is termed a pseudogene. This CDR3 is built from 16 residues. As DNA, the CDR3 is TGTGCCAGCAGCGTAACTAGCGGGAGTACCGTAGCTGAGCAGTTCTTC. Its translation: CASSVTSGSTVAEQFF.

V gene TRBV7-2 combines with J gene TRBJ1-4; D possibly corresponds to TRBD1 (5 bases). V dropped 3 bases and J dropped 7 bases, with 9 bases sitting between them. Germline V gene data show CDR1 as SGHTA and CDR2 as FQGNSA. The CDR3 sequence is 13 residues long. This CDR3 is CASSFSTVEKLFF. The CDR3, as DNA: TGTGCCAGCAGCTTTTCGACAGTTGAAAAACTGTTTTTT.